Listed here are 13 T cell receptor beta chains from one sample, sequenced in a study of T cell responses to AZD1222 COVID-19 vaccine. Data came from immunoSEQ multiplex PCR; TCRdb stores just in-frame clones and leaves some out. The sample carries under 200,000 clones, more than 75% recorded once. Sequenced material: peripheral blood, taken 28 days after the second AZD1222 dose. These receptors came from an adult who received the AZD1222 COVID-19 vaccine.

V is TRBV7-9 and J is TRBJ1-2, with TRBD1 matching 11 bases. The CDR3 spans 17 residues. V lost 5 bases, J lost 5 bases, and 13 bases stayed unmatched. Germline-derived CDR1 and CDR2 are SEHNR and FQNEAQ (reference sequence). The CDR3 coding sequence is TGTGCCAGCAGCCGAAAAGAGGGACAGGGGGTAGGGTATGGCTACACCTTC. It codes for CASSRKEGQGVGYGYTF.

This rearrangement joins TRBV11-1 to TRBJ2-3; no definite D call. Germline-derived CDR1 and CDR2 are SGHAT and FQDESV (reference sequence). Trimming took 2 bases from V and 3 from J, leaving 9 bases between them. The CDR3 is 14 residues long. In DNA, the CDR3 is TGTGCCAGCAGCTTAAGCATCCTAACAGATACGCAGTATTTT. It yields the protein CASSLSILTDTQYF.

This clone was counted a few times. The CDR3 spells CASSYLLATGELFF. DNA of the CDR3: TGTGCCAGCAGTTATTTACTAGCTACCGGGGAGCTGTTTTTT. The gene calls are TRBV6-2 or TRBV6-3 and TRBJ2-2; D is perhaps TRBD2 (6 bases). The germline CDR1 and CDR2 sequences are MNHEY and SVGEGT. The CDR3 is 14 amino acids. V lost 3 bases to trimming and J lost 5 bases, with 10 bases between them.

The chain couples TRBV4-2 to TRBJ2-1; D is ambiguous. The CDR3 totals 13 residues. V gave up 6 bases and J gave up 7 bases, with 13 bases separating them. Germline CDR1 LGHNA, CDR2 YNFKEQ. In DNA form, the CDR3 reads TGTGCCAGCAGGAGTGGGGTTCGGAATGAGCAGTTCTTC. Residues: CASRSGVRNEQFF.

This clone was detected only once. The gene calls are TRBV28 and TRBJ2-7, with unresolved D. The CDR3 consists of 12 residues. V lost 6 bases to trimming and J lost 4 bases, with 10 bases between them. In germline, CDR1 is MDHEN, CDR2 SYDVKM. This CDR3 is CASSLQSYEQYF. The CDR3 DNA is TGTGCCAGCAGCTTACAGAGTTACGAGCAGTACTTC. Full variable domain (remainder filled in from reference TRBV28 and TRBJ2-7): DVKVTQSSRYLVKRTGEKVFLECVQDMDHENMFWYRQDPGLGLRLIYFSYDVKMKEKGDIPEGYSVSREKKERFSLILESASTNQTSMYLCASSLQSYEQYFGPGTRLTVT.

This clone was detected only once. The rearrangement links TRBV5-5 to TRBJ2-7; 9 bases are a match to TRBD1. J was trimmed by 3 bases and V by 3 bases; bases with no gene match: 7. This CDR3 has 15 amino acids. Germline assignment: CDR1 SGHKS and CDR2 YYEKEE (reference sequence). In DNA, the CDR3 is TGTGCCAGCAGCTCGGGGGGACAGGGTTTCTACGAGCAGTACTTC. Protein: CASSSGGQGFYEQYF.

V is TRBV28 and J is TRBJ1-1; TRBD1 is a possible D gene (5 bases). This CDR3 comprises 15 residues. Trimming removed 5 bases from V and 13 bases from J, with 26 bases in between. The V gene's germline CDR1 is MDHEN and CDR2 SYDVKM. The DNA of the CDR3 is TGTGCCAGCAGTCCCCCCGGGGCGGCGGTCAGTCGGGGTTTCTTT. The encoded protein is CASSPPGAAVSRGFF.

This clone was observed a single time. The CDR3 loop is CASSRLTSGVNTGELFF. The DNA for the CDR3 is TGCGCCAGCAGCCGCCTGACTAGCGGGGTTAACACCGGGGAGCTGTTTTTT. This chain connects TRBV5-1 to TRBJ2-2; 11 nucleotides match TRBD2. This CDR3 has 17 amino acids. V lost 4 bases to trimming and J lost 2 bases; unmatched junction nucleotides: 7. The germline CDR1 and CDR2 sequences are SGHRS and YFSETQ.

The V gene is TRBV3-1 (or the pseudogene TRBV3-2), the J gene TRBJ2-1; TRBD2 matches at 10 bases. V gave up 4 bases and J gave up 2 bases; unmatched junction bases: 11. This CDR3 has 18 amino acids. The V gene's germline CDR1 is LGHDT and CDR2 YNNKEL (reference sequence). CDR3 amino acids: CASSPSPPSGSPYNEQFF. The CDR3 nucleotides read TGTGCCAGCAGCCCCTCTCCTCCTAGCGGGAGTCCCTACAATGAGCAGTTCTTC.

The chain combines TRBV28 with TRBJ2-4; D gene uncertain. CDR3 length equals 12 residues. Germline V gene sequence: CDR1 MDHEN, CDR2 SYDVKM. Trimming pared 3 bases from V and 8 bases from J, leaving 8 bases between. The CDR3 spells CASSLNKDIQYF. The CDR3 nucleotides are TGTGCCAGCAGTTTGAACAAGGACATTCAGTACTTC. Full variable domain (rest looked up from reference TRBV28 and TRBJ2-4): DVKVTQSSRYLVKRTGEKVFLECVQDMDHENMFWYRQDPGLGLRLIYFSYDVKMKEKGDIPEGYSVSREKKERFSLILESASTNQTSMYLCASSLNKDIQYFGAGTRLSVL.

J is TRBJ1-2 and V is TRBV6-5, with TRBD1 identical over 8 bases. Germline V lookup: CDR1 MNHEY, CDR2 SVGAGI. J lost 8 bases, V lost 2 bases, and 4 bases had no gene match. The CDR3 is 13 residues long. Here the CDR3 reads CASSYTTGGGYTF. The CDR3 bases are TGTGCCAGCAGTTACACCACAGGGGGAGGCTACACCTTC.

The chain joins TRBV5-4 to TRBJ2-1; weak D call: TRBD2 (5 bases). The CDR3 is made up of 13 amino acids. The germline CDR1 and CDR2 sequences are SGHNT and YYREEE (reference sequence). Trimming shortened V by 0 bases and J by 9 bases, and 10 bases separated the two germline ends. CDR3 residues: CASSLEGVTEQFF. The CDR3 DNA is TGTGCCAGCAGCTTGGAGGGAGTCACTGAGCAGTTCTTC.

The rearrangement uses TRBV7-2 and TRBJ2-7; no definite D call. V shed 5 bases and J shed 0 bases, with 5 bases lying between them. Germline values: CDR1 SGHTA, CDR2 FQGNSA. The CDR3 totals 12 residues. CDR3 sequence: CASSTSSYEQYF. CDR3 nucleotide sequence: TGTGCCAGCAGCACCAGCTCCTACGAGCAGTACTTC.